This TCR beta chain stems from a study of shared clonotypes between healthy human individuals. The CDR3 is 16 residues long. V was shortened by 5 bases and J by 1 base, with 15 bases between the two germline ends. Germline-derived CDR1 and CDR2 are MGHRA and YSYEKL. Produced via immunoSEQ multiplex PCR; TCRdb's table is partial and in-frame only. This sample has approximately 980,000 clones; approximately 80% occur once, and the top ten carry about 1.5%. Points from the study as a whole: Naive subsets usually exceeded memory subsets in estimated richness. Represented diversity, genetic and exposure-history alike, was limited by few donors.

On this clone itself: Its cognate antigen is unknown.

The J gene is TRBJ1-5, the V gene TRBV4-1; the D is unclear. The origin of this receptor is a man younger than 35 in good health. Sample: memory CD4+ T cells sorted from blood. Subset reported: CD45RA-negative fraction. CDR3 coding DNA: TGCGCCAGCAGCGGCGGAGGTGGGCTGAGCAATCAGCCCCAGCATTTT. Amino acid sequence: CASSGGGGLSNQPQHF.